The 2 T cell receptor beta chains below all came from one sample that was sequenced in a study of blood T cell repertoires in COVID-19. Only in-frame clones appear in the TCRdb table, and some are missing; sequencing was by immunoSEQ multiplex PCR. The top ten hold around 5% of the sample, which has hundreds of thousands of clones, roughly 80% seen once. The sequencing input was PBMCs or T cells enriched from blood (not recorded which). The receptors come from a man aged 35-49 years who had been exposed to COVID-19.

The genes are TRBV7-9 and TRBJ1-2; D is unresolved. CDR3 length: 12 amino acids. Trimming removed 5 bases at V and 6 bases at J, with 10 bases between. CDR1 and CDR2 (germline): SEHNR, FQNEAQ (reference sequence). In DNA, the CDR3 is TGTGCCAGCAGCCCTATCCCTCATGGCTACACCTTC. It codes for CASSPIPHGYTF.

This clone has just a few counts. The chain carries TRBV30 and TRBJ2-7; D might be TRBD2 (5 bases). From germline, CDR1 is GTSNPN and CDR2 SVGIG (reference sequence). The ends were cut back, 4 bases at V and 3 bases at J, with 13 bases in the middle. The CDR3 runs to 13 residues. DNA for the CDR3: TGTGCCTGGACCCGGGGTCTTCGCTACGAGCAGTACTTC. This sequence encodes CAWTRGLRYEQYF.